The entry that follows covers one T cell receptor (beta chain) sequence. Its antigen is not identified. This entry comes from a study of immune evolution from preneoplasia to lung adenocarcinoma. Overall study findings and caveats: Later-stage lesions seemingly showed higher T cell density and diversity than normal lung.

This table comes from immunoSEQ multiplex PCR, and its TCRdb copy is limited to in-frame clones, with some not included. Among approximately 4,900 clones listed, over 75% were seen once. Resections took place in Japan or China from the mid-2010s to the late 2010s. The sample comprised FFPE normal lung tissue adjacent to the tumor. The TCR was taken from a person aged 55-75 years with lung adenocarcinoma.

In DNA form, the CDR3 reads TGTGCCAGCAGCGGGCGCCGGGACGGAGACACAGATACGCAGTATTTT. Translation gives CASSGRRDGDTDTQYF. V usage is TRBV9 and J usage is TRBJ2-3; possibly TRBD1 or TRBD2 for D (5 bases each). Germline loops: CDR1 SGDLS, CDR2 YYNGEE. This CDR3 is built from 16 residues. The V gene lost 3 bases and the J gene lost 2 bases, with 16 bases spanning the gap.